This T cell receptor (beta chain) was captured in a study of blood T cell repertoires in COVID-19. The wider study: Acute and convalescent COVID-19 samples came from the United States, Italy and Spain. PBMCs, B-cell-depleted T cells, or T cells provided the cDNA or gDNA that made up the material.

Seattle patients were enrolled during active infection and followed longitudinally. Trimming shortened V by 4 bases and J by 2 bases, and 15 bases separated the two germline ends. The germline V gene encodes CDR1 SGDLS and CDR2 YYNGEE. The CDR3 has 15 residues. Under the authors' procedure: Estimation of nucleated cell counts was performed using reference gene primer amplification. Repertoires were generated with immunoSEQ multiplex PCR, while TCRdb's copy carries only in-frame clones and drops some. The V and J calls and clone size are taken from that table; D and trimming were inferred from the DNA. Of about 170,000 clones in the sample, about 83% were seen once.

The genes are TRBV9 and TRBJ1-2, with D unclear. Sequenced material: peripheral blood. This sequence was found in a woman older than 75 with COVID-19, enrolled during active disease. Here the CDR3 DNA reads TGTGCCAGCAGCCCAGGTCCTCAAACAAACTATGGCTACACCTTC. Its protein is CASSPGPQTNYGYTF.